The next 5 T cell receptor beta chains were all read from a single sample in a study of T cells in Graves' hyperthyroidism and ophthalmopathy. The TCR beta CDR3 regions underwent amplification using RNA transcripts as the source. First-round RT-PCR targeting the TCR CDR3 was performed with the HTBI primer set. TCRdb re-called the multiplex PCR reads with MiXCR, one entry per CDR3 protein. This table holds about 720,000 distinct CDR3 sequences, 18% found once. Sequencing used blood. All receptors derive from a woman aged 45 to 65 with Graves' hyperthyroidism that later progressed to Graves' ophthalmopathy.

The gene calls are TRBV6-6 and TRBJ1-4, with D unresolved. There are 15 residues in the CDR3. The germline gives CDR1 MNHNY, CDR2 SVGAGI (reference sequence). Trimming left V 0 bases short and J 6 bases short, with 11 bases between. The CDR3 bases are TGTGCCAGCAGTTACTCGGCCCGGGCCGATGAAAAACTGTTTTTT. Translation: CASSYSARADEKLFF.

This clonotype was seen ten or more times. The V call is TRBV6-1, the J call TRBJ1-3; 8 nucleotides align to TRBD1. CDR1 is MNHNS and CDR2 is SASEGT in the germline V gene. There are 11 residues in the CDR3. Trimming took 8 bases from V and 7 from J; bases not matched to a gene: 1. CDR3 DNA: TGTGCCAGCGGGACAGGCAACACCATATATTTT. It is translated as CASGTGNTIYF.

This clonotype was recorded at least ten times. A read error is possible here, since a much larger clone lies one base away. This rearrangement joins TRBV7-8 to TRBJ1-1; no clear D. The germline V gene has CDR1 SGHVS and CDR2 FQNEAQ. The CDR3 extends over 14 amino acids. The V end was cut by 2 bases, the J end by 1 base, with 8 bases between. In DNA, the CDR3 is TGTGCCAGCAGCTTATGGCAAGCGAACACTGAAGCTTTCTTT. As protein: CASSLWQANTEAFF.

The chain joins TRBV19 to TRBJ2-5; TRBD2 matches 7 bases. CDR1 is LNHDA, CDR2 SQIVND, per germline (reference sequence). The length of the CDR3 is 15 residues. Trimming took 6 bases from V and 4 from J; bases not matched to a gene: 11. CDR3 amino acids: CASSPRGGGIETQYF. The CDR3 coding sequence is TGTGCCAGTAGCCCTCGGGGCGGGGGTATAGAGACCCAGTACTTC.

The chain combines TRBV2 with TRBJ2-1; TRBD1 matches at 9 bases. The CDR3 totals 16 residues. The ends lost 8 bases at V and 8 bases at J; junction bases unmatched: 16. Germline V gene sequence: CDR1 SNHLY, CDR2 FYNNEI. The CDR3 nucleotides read TGTGCCAGCCGTTGGGGTTCGACAGGGGGACGGCATGAGCAGTTCTTC. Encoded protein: CASRWGSTGGRHEQFF.